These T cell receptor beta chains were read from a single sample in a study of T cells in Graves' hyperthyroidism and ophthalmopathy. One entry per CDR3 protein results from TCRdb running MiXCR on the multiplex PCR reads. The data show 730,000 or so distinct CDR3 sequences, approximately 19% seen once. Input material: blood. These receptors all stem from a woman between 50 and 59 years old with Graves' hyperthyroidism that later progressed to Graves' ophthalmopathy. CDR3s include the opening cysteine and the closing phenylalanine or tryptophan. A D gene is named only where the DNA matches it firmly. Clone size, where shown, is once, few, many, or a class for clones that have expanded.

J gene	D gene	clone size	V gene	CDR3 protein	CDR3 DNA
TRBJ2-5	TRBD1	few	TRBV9	CASSARQGLSGETQYF	TGTGCCAGCAGCGCCAGACAGGGATTGTCAGGAGAGACCCAGTACTTC
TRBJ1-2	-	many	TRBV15	CATSREAGDGYTF	TGTGCCACCAGCAGAGAGGCAGGGGATGGCTACACCTTC
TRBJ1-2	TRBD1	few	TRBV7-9	CASSLGQAYTF	TGTGCCAGCAGCTTGGGACAGGCTTACACCTTC
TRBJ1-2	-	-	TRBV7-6	CASSLAQGRDGYTF	TGTGCCAGCAGCTTAGCCCAGGGGCGGGATGGCTACACCTTC
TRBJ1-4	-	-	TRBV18	CASSPNGGRSNEKLFF	TGTGCCAGCTCACCAAACGGGGGGCGTTCTAATGAAAAACTGTTTTTT
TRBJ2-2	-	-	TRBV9	CASSETPGGAGELFF	TGTGCCAGCAGCGAGACCCCAGGAGGTGCCGGGGAGCTGTTTTTT
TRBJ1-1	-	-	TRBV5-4	CASSFAGANTEAFF	TGTGCCAGCAGTTTCGCAGGGGCTAACACTGAAGCTTTCTTT
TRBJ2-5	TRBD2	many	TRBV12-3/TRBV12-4	CASSTLRIAGGQETQYF	TGTGCCAGCAGTACCTTACGAATAGCGGGGGGGCAAGAGACCCAGTACTTC
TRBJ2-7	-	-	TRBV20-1	CSARADNTYEQYF	TGCAGTGCTAGAGCTGACAACACCTACGAGCAGTACTTC
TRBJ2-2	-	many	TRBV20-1	CSASRGTSWRAGELFF	TGCAGTGCTTCGAGGGGGACCTCGTGGCGGGCCGGGGAGCTGTTTTTT
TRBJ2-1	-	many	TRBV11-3	CASSLMRGATSEQFF	TGTGCCAGCAGCTTAATGAGGGGGGCGACGAGTGAGCAGTTCTTC
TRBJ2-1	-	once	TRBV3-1	CASSQDGGFNEQFF	TGTGCCAGCAGCCAAGATGGGGGGTTCAATGAGCAGTTCTTC
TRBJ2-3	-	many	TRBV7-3	CASSGPGDTQYF	TGTGCCAGCAGCGGCCCGGGAGATACGCAGTATTTT
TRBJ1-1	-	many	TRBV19	CASRGGTTEAFF	TGTGCCAGTAGGGGCGGAACCACTGAAGCTTTCTTT
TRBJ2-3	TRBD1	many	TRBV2	CASSEFLGQDTDTQYF	TGTGCCAGCAGTGAGTTTTTGGGACAGGACACAGATACGCAGTATTTT
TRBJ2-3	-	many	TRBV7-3	CASSHPGVSAGADTQYF	TGTGCCAGCAGCCACCCGGGGGTTTCGGCCGGCGCAGATACGCAGTATTTT
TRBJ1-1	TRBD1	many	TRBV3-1	CASSHQGQTNTEAFF	TGTGCCAGCAGCCATCAGGGACAGACGAACACTGAAGCTTTCTTT
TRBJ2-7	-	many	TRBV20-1	CSAREDSYEQYF	TGCAGTGCTAGAGAGGACAGCTACGAGCAGTACTTC
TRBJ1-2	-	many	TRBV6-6	CASSYSRTQDPGYTF	TGTGCCAGCAGTTACTCTAGGACACAAGACCCTGGCTACACCTTC
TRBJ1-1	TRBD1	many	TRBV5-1	CASRTQGSPEAFF	TGCGCCAGCAGGACACAGGGGAGTCCTGAAGCTTTCTTT
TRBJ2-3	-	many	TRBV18	CASSPGTSTDTQYF	TGTGCCAGCAGCCCCGGGACTAGCACAGATACGCAGTATTTT
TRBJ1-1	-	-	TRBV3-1	CASSLRGGGNTEAFF	TGTGCCAGCAGTTTGAGGGGTGGGGGGAACACTGAAGCTTTCTTT
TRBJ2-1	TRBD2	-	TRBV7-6	CASSPRGSGGQYNEQFF	TGTGCCAGCAGCCCCCGGGGTAGCGGGGGGCAGTACAATGAGCAGTTCTTC
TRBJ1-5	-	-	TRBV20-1	CSAQQGTGQPQHF	TGCAGTGCTCAACAGGGTACTGGGCAGCCCCAGCATTTT